Sequencing of this TCR beta chain was carried out in a study of cytomegalovirus exposure and HLA in healthy donors. Study in general: Among some 400 genotyped donors, around 80% fell in the Caucasian-associated ancestry cluster. General study points: Across all donors, roughly uniform sequencing depth was an assumption of the presence/absence analyses.

This CDR3 is built from 14 residues. Germline CDR1 reads SGHRS; CDR2 reads YFSETQ. The J segment lost 4 bases and the V segment lost 4 bases, leaving 3 bases of the junction unmatched. Vbeta (60) and Jbeta (13) primers were used in the PCR. Original processing notes: Tens of millions of unique TCR beta chains, some 9.9 million shared, were counted in a later analysis. The data were produced by immunoSEQ multiplex PCR, yet TCRdb's version contains in-frame clones alone and is incomplete. The D gene and trimming were derived from the DNA, and the V and J assignments and clone size from that table. The repertoire holds under 150,000 clones, more than 70% seen once, with roughly 1.6% in the top ten. Concerning this clone: What it binds is not known.

Sequenced material: PBMCs. The chain combines TRBV5-1 with TRBJ2-2, with TRBD1 matching 8 bases. This clonotype was sampled from a woman aged 40 to 49 in good health and CMV-seronegative. The CDR3 loop is CASSRTGGTGELFF. For the CDR3, the DNA is TGCGCCAGCAGCAGAACAGGGGGCACCGGGGAGCTGTTTTTT.